Shown below are 5 T cell receptor beta chains from a single sample sequenced in a study of blood T cell repertoires in COVID-19. Profiled with immunoSEQ multiplex PCR; TCRdb holds only in-frame clones, not every one. This sample has approximately 190,000 clones, with about 88% found just once. The sample consisted of peripheral blood. These receptor sequences come from a woman between 35 and 50 years old who had recovered from COVID-19.

This clone was seen only a few times. Other DNA sequences within the sample encode an identical CDR3. V gene TRBV6-5 combines with J gene TRBJ1-5; D call uncertain. Germline V gene sequence: CDR1 MNHEY, CDR2 SVGAGI. CDR3 length: 14 amino acids. Trimming left V 0 bases short and J 1 base short, with 4 bases between. This CDR3 is CASSYSGSNQPQHF. The CDR3 nucleotides read TGTGCCAGCAGTTACTCGGGCAGCAATCAGCCCCAGCATTTT.

The chain recombines TRBV6-1 with TRBJ1-2, with TRBD1 matching 9 bases. Looked up from germline, CDR1 is MNHNS and CDR2 is SASEGT. CDR3 length: 15 amino acids. Unmatched junction bases numbered 6, after V lost 0 bases and J lost 7 bases. The CDR3: CASSEARTGVIGYTF. DNA of the CDR3: TGTGCCAGCAGTGAAGCGAGGACAGGGGTAATTGGCTACACCTTC.

V usage is TRBV7-2 and J usage is TRBJ2-7, with D perhaps matching TRBD1 (6 bases). Germline V gene sequence: CDR1 SGHTA, CDR2 FQGNSA. V gave up 3 bases and J gave up 4 bases, with 16 bases separating them. CDR3 size: 15 residues. CDR3 nucleotide sequence: TGTGCCAGCAGCTTCTTTTCTACCGGGACATACGAGCAGTACTTC. This translates into CASSFFSTGTYEQYF.

The chain couples TRBV2 to TRBJ2-1; D is unclear. CDR1 is SNHLY, CDR2 FYNNEI, per germline. Trimming cost V 7 bases and J 9 bases, with 7 bases left between them. The CDR3 consists of 10 residues. The CDR3 region has the DNA TGTGCCAGCACCCTACTTGAGCAGTTCTTC. Its translation is CASTLLEQFF.

This clone was detected a few times. The chain has TRBV6-1 and TRBJ2-3; tentative D call: TRBD2 (5 bases). Germline loops: CDR1 MNHNS, CDR2 SASEGT. The CDR3 totals 14 residues. V lost 2 bases to trimming and J lost 3 bases, with 9 bases between them. The CDR3 DNA reads as TGTGCCAGCAGTGAACCCGGACTTACAGATACGCAGTATTTT. This gives the protein CASSEPGLTDTQYF.